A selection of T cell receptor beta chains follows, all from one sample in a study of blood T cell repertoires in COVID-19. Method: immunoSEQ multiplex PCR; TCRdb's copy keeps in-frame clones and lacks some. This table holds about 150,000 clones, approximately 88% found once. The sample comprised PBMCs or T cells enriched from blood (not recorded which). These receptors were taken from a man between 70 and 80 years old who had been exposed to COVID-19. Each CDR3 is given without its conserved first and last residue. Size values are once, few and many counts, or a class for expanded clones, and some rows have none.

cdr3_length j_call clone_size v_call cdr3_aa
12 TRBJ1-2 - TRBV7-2 ASSASYGQPTYT
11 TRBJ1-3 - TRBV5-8 ASSLVGGNTIY
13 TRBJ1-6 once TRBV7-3 ASSFGGANNSPLH
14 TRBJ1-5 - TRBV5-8 ASSLEAGAQGQPQH
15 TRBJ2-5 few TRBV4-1 ASSQGTSGMWGETQY
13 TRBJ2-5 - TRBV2 ASSAVGTSGETQY
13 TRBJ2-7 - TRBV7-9 ASSERTGRGYEQY
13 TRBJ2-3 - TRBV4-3 ASSQGPIPGDTQY
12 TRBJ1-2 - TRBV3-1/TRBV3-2 ASTSRGGGYGYT
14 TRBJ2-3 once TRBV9 ASSTEGLADTDTQY
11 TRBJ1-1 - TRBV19 ASTPRGNTEAF
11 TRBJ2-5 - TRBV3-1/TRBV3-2 ASSQAGVETQY
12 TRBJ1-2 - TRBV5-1 ASSLGTDYYGYT
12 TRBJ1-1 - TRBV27 ASSLSPGERSAF
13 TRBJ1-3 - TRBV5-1 ASRLRTGSGNTIY
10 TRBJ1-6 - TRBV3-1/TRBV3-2 ASSQATGPLH
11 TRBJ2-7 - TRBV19 ASSDLAGIEQY
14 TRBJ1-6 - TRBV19 ASSTTGQGLNSPLH
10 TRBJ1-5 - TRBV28 ASSFVNQPQH
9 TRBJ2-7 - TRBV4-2 ASSQTGEQY
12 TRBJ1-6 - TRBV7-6 ASSLGGRDSPLH
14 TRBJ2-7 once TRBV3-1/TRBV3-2 ASSQVGTSGIYEQY
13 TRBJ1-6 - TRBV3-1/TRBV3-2 ASSPHGQGASPLH
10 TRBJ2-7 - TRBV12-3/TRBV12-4 ASRRQGYEQY
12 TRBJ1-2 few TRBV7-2 ASSLGQGPYGYT
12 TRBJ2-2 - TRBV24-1 ATSDPRQAGELF
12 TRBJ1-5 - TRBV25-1 ASRQVGVNQPQH
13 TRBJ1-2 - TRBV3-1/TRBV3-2 ASSPRGGSGYGYT
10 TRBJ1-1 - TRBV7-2 ASSFTQGEAF
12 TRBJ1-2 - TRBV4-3 ASSQAGQGYGYT
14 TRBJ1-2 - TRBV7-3 ASSSGGTGGLDGYT
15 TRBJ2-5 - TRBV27 ASSFTPTSGIRETQY
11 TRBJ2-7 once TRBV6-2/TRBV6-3 ASSTGQGIIQY
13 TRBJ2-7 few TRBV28 ASSLWEQPSYEQY